This T cell receptor beta chain was documented in a study of CD8 T cells in ankylosing spondylitis. The study, taken as a whole, reports: What appeared characteristic of ankylosing spondylitis blood was a TCR beta motif of under 10 highly homologous variants.

Trimming stripped 0 bases from V and 0 bases from J, with 13 bases between. The germline CDR1 and CDR2 sequences are SGDLS and YYNGEE. The CDR3 consists of 18 residues. TCRdb reprocessed the 5' RACE reads via MiXCR and lists one record per CDR3 protein. Of around 250,000 distinct CDR3 sequences in the sample, about 10% are singletons; the top ten hold 6% to 7.5%. This clonotype has a handful of counts. Its target is not known. The source is a male donor with ankylosing spondylitis or in good health (not recorded which). Sequences were obtained from blood, either unsorted or a sorted T cell fraction (not recorded which). This chain links TRBV9 with TRBJ2-6; D call uncertain. Here the CDR3 DNA reads TGTGCCAGCAGCGTAGTTGCCAGAACGTACTCTGGGGCCAACGTCCTGACTTTC. The encoded protein is CASSVVARTYSGANVLTF.